This T cell receptor (beta chain) appears in the sequencing data of a study of CXCR3-negative and CXCR3-positive naive CD8 T cells (dated 2019 in TCRdb). In the study overall: In total, about 150 million TRB reads were obtained, corresponding to roughly 1.5 +/- 0.3 million reads per library. Diversity and physicochemical repertoire analyses covered some ten donors pooled from two independent experiments. TRBV-TRBJ cluster analysis included naive subsets from roughly 5 donors and memory cells from 3 donors.

Beyond this particular receptor, the publication reports: CXCR3 expression partially decreased after cryopreservation, so most assays used freshly isolated PBMCs. TRBV-TRBJ usage was similar between naive CXCR3-negative and CXCR3-positive cells from the same donor, while memory cells showed distinct patterns. Because surface CD5, which has been linked to self-reactivity in mice, was comparable between naive subsets, TCR interaction strength was also inferred from TRB CDR3 physicochemical properties. Comparably high repertoire diversity was found in both naive subsets, whereas much lower repertoire diversity was found in memory CD8+ T cells. TRB CDR3s from CXCR3-positive naive cells showed higher hydrophobicity (lower Kidera factor 4), lower energy, and higher strength and volume indices than CXCR3-negative naive cells.

The instrument was a NextSeq 550. The Human TCR Profiling Kit (MiLaboratory) was used to make UMI-labeled 5' RACE TRB cDNA libraries. cDNA synthesis used the entire amount of extracted RNA, and PCR amplification then used the entire amount of cDNA produced. Libraries were prepared in parallel with an identical number of PCR cycles. In the paper's pipeline: With a requirement of at least two reads per UMI, MIGEC and MiXCR extracted about 50,000 +/- 10,000 unique UMI-labeled TRB cDNA molecules per library. Each library averaged roughly 36,000 +/- 9,600 functional in-frame TRB CDR3 nucleotide clonotypes without stop codons. After downsampling to 5000 UMI-labeled TRB molecules per sample, diversity metrics, including normalized Shannon-Wiener and Chao1, were computed in VDJtools. Clonotype-size-weighted physicochemical properties of the central five CDR3 residues (interaction energy, strength, volume and Kidera factor 4) were computed in VDJtools. TCRdb reprocessed the reads into one record per CDR3 protein sequence, lacking DNA. These V and J calls rely on TCRdb rather than the paper's analysis. The table for this sample records under 110,000 distinct CDR3 sequences. More than 0.35% of the sample belongs to the ten largest clones.

For each CD8+ T cell subset, flow sorting was done in triplicate, and a few hundred thousand cells per subset went directly into RLT lysis buffer. To exclude memory contaminants, naive CD8+ T cells were stringently defined as CD45RO-CCR7+CD27+CD95-. Peripheral blood mononuclear cells were isolated from buffy coats by standard density gradient centrifugation. A FACSAria III was used to flow-sort naive CXCR3-negative and CXCR3-positive CD8+ T cells. Total RNA was extracted from sorted cells using an RNeasy Mini Kit. CDR1 and CDR2 are drawn from the germline V gene: LGHNA, YSLEER. From the cysteine up to the phenylalanine, the CDR3 has a length of 16 residues. DNA is not on record. To note about this clonotype: Its target antigen remains unknown.

The specimen was naive CXCR3+ CD8+ T cells from blood. Interpreted using the paper, the cell subset or site label stands for: CD45RO-CCR7+CD27+CD95- naive CD8+ T cells expressing CXCR3 (TNR3+). The sequence was collected from a human donor in good health. Some clones in this sample may be carry-over from other donors' samples. The chain is made from TRBV4-3 and TRBJ2-1; TCRdb names TRBD1, which stays unverified in the absence of DNA. The CDR3 here reads CASSQDIGDRWDEQFF.